This T cell receptor (beta chain) was sequenced for a study of blood T cells in healthy people across ages. The J segment lost 7 bases and the V segment lost 1 base, leaving 4 bases of the junction unmatched. The CDR3 covers 15 residues. CDR1 is KGHDR, CDR2 SFDVKD, per germline. For the second PCR, which ran for about 7 to 12 cycles, a sample-barcoded 5' primer and a J-beta primer mix were used. Each CDR3 protein gets one entry after TCRdb re-called the 5' RACE reads with MiXCR. Altogether some 1.5 million distinct CDR3 sequences are present, 28% being singletons, with the ten largest covering over 7%.

The chain links TRBV24-1 to TRBJ2-1; 9 bases are a match to TRBD1. Sequencing was done on a sample of blood. This TCR was recovered from a woman aged 25 to 45 in good health. CDR3 region: CATSDLRTGDNEQFF. In DNA form, the CDR3 reads TGTGCCACCAGTGATTTAAGGACAGGGGATAATGAGCAGTTCTTC.